The 2 T cell receptor beta chains presented below share a single source sample, sequenced in a study of blood T cell repertoires in COVID-19. The method was immunoSEQ multiplex PCR; TCRdb's version includes in-frame clones alone and lacks a portion of them. The repertoire includes some 300,000 clones, about nine tenths of them detected once, and 6.3% sits in the top ten. The sample comprised peripheral blood. The source is a woman aged 45-65 years with COVID-19, enrolled during active disease.

The chain joins TRBV19 to TRBJ1-6; no definite D call. Trimming pared 4 bases from V and 4 bases from J, leaving 14 bases between. This CDR3 contains 16 residues. Looked up from germline, CDR1 is LNHDA and CDR2 is SQIVND (reference sequence). CDR3 in amino acids: CASSTLTGAYNSPLHF. In nucleotides, the CDR3 is TGTGCCAGTAGTACCCTTACCGGTGCTTATAATTCACCCCTCCACTTT.

The chain carries TRBV5-1 and TRBJ2-7; the match to TRBD1 covers 8 bases. The ends lost 4 bases at V and 2 bases at J; junction bases unmatched: 2. The CDR3 runs 13 residues. CDR1 and CDR2 from the germline V gene are SGHRS and YFSETQ. CDR3 coding DNA: TGCGCCAGCAGCCAGGGGGCCGCCTACGAGCAGTACTTC. This gives the protein CASSQGAAYEQYF.